This T cell receptor (beta chain) originates from a study of identifying expanded T cells in peripheral blood. Remarks on this clone: The antigen remains unidentified.

This table comes from immunoSEQ multiplex PCR, and its TCRdb copy is limited to in-frame clones, with some not included. The table has about 82,000 clones, 70% to 90% seen once; the top ten hold approximately 7%. Study outcomes and limitations: About 1.2 clones differed between technical replicates, versus about 15 and 19 over time.

The V gene lost 4 bases and the J gene lost 6 bases, with 4 bases spanning the gap. The V gene's germline CDR1 is SGHTA and CDR2 FQGNSA. The CDR3 contains 11 residues. The chain uses TRBV7-2 and TRBJ2-1; no firm D call. Sequencing was performed on blood. This TCR came from a person aged 18-70 years in good health. CDR3 amino acids: CASSSFNEQFF. Here the CDR3 DNA reads TGTGCCAGCAGCTCGTTCAATGAGCAGTTCTTC.